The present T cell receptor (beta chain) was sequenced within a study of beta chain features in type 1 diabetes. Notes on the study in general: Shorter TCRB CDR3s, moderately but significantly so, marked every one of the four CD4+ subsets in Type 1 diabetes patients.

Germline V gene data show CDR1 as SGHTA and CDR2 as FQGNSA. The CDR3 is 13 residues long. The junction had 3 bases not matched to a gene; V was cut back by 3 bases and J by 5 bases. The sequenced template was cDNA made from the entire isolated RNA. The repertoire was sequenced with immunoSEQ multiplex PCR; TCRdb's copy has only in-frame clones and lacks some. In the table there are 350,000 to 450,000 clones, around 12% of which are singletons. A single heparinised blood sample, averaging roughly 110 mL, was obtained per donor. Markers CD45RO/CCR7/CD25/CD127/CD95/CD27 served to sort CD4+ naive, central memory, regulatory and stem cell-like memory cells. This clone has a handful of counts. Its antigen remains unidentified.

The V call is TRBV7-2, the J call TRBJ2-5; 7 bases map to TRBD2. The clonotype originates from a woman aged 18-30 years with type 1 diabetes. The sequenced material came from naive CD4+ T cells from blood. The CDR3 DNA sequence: TGTGCCAGCAGCTTCGGGGGGATGGAGACCCAGTACTTC. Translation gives CASSFGGMETQYF.